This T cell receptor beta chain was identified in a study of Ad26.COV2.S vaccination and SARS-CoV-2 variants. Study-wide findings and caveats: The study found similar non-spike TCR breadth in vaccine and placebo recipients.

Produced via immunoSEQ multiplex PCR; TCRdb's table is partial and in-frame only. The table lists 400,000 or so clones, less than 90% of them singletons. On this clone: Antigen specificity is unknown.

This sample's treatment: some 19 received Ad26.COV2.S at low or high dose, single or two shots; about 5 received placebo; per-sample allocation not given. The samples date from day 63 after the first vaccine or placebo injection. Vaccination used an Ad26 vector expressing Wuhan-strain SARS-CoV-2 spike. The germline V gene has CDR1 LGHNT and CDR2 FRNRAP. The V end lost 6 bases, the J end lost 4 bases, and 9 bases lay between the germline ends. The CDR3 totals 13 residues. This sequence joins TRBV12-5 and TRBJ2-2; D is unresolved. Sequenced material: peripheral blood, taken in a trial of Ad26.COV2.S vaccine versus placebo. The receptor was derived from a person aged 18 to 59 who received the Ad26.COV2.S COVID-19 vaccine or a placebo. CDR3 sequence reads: CASGGIVTGELFF. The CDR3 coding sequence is TGTGCTAGTGGGGGGATCGTCACCGGGGAGCTGTTTTTT.